This entry lists 27 T cell receptor beta chains sequenced from one sample in a study of T cell responses to AZD1222 COVID-19 vaccine. TCRdb's copy holds only in-frame clones and misses some; the assay was immunoSEQ multiplex PCR. The table lists about 100,000 clones, around nine tenths of them singletons, with roughly a sixth in the top ten. Sequenced here: peripheral blood, sampled on day 0 of AZD1222 vaccination. These TCRs come from an adult in good health.

The chain recombines TRBV5-6 with TRBJ1-2, with D possibly matching TRBD1 (6 bases). Trimming cost V 0 bases and J 4 bases, with 10 bases left between them. The CDR3 totals 14 residues. Germline V gene data show CDR1 as SGHDT and CDR2 as YYEEEE. DNA for the CDR3: TGTGCCAGCAGCTTGGACAGGGAGATCTATGGCTACACCTTC. Protein: CASSLDREIYGYTF.

The chain carries TRBV4-1 and TRBJ1-6; D possibly corresponds to TRBD1 (5 bases). This CDR3 comprises 16 residues. Germline V gene sequence: CDR1 MGHRA, CDR2 YSYEKL. V lost 1 base and J lost 10, with 17 bases in between. The CDR3 DNA sequence: TGCGCCAGCAGCCAAGCTAGGGACTGGGGAAGATCACCCCTCCACTTT. This sequence encodes CASSQARDWGRSPLHF.

The CDR3 here is CASTLRSSSGANVLTF. CDR3 nucleotides: TGTGCCAGCACATTAAGGTCGAGCTCTGGGGCCAACGTCCTGACTTTC. The V gene is TRBV2, the J gene TRBJ2-6; no reliable D call. The ends were cut back, 7 bases at V and 0 bases at J, with 13 bases in the middle. Germline CDR1 and CDR2: SNHLY and FYNNEI. The CDR3 has 16 amino acids.

The J gene is TRBJ1-5, the V gene TRBV7-3, with unresolved D. Trimming removed 2 bases from V and 9 bases from J, with 11 bases in between. CDR1 and CDR2 (germline): SGHTA, FQGTGA. The CDR3 contains 13 residues. The CDR3 DNA sequence: TGTGCCAGCAGCTTATACAGACGATGGCCCCAGCATTTT. It yields the protein CASSLYRRWPQHF.

V gene TRBV7-9 combines with J gene TRBJ2-1; weak D call: TRBD1 (6 bases). This CDR3 is built from 19 residues. The V gene's germline CDR1 is SEHNR and CDR2 FQNEAQ (reference sequence). Trimming shortened V by 2 bases and J by 1 base, and 21 bases separated the two germline ends. CDR3 protein: CASSLSPGANLESYNEQFF. CDR3 in DNA: TGTGCCAGCAGCTTATCTCCAGGGGCTAACCTGGAGTCCTACAATGAGCAGTTCTTC.

CDR3 amino acids: CASSVVSSGNTDTQYF. As DNA, the CDR3 is TGTGCCAGCAGCGTAGTGTCTAGCGGGAACACAGATACGCAGTATTTT. The V call is TRBV9, the J call TRBJ2-3, with 9 nucleotides matching TRBD2. Trimming cost V 0 bases and J 2 bases; bases outside gene matches: 4. The germline V gene has CDR1 SGDLS and CDR2 YYNGEE. This CDR3 has 16 residues.

The CDR3 reads CASSQDRQGNYGYTF. The CDR3 DNA reads TGTGCCAGCAGCCAAGATAGACAGGGCAACTATGGCTACACCTTC. The chain couples TRBV3-1 (or the pseudogene TRBV3-2) to TRBJ1-2; TRBD1 aligns across 7 bases. The length of the CDR3 is 15 residues. The germline V gene has CDR1 LGHDT and CDR2 YNNKEL (reference sequence). V dropped 0 bases and J dropped 2; count of bases not matched to a gene: 3.

This chain links TRBV12-5 with TRBJ1-5, with a tentative D call TRBD1 (5 bases). CDR3 length: 17 residues. Germline assignment: CDR1 LGHNT and CDR2 FRNRAP. V dropped 7 bases and J dropped 2 bases, with 21 bases sitting between them. CDR3 amino acids: CASVASGGGFGNQPQHF. For the CDR3, the DNA is TGTGCTAGTGTTGCCTCGGGGGGGGGTTTTGGCAATCAGCCCCAGCATTTT.

This clone was observed once. The chain recombines TRBV11-2 with TRBJ1-1; possibly TRBD1 for D (5 bases). Trimming cost V 2 bases and J 5 bases, with 9 bases left between them. Germline V gene sequence: CDR1 SGHAT, CDR2 FQNNGV. The CDR3 has 13 amino acids. The CDR3 spells CASSLPGRTEAFF. The CDR3 DNA is TGTGCCAGCAGCTTACCAGGGAGGACTGAAGCTTTCTTT.

This clone was seen a single time. The V call is TRBV7-2, the J call TRBJ1-5; the D gene is possibly TRBD1 (5 bases). V was pared by 5 bases and J by 1 base, with 12 bases between. The CDR3 extends over 15 amino acids. Germline V CDR1 and CDR2: SGHTA, FQGNSA. CDR3 coding DNA: TGTGCCAGCAGCCCAACAGGAATGAGCAATCAGCCCCAGCATTTT. This gives the protein CASSPTGMSNQPQHF.

The genes are TRBV7-8 and TRBJ1-3; 8 nucleotides line up with TRBD1. Germline-derived CDR1 and CDR2 are SGHVS and FQNEAQ. V gave up 1 base and J gave up 8 bases; unmatched junction bases: 7. The CDR3 is made up of 15 amino acids. CDR3 protein: CASSLGAGGADTIYF. The CDR3 bases are TGTGCCAGCAGCTTAGGGGCAGGGGGCGCAGACACCATATATTTT.

The chain uses TRBV12-3 or TRBV12-4 and TRBJ1-2, with D uncertain. The CDR3 is made up of 11 amino acids. The V end lost 5 bases, the J end lost 7 bases, and 8 bases lay between the germline ends. CDR3 in amino acids: CASSGRGGYTF. The CDR3 DNA sequence: TGTGCCAGCAGTGGGCGGGGTGGCTACACCTTC.

CDR3 amino acids: CASSLVWDRNEKLFF. CDR3 DNA sequence: TGTGCCAGCAGCTTAGTTTGGGACAGAAATGAAAAACTGTTTTTT. The chain combines TRBV7-8 with TRBJ1-4; 7 bases are a match to TRBD1. The CDR3 loop spans 15 amino acids. V was clipped by 1 base and J by 5 bases; unmatched bases: 4. Germline V gene sequence: CDR1 SGHVS, CDR2 FQNEAQ.

The chain combines TRBV6-5 with TRBJ2-3; a possible D gene is TRBD1 (6 bases). The CDR3 loop spans 15 amino acids. V was clipped by 3 bases and J by 2 bases, with 12 bases between them. Per germline, CDR1 MNHEY and CDR2 SVGAGI. The chain's CDR3 is CASSYEGETTDTQYF. The CDR3 DNA reads TGTGCCAGCAGTTATGAGGGGGAGACCACAGATACGCAGTATTTT.

V usage is TRBV29-1 and J usage is TRBJ1-1; D may be TRBD1 (5 bases). The V gene lost 3 bases and the J gene lost 1 base, with 6 bases spanning the gap. Germline CDR1 reads SQVTM; CDR2 reads ANQGSEA. This CDR3 is built from 12 residues. This CDR3 is CSVDRENTEAFF. The CDR3 coding sequence is TGCAGCGTTGACAGGGAGAACACTGAAGCTTTCTTT.

The V call is TRBV7-2, the J call TRBJ1-2, with D possibly matching TRBD1 (6 bases). CDR3 length: 16 residues. V dropped 5 bases and J dropped 3 bases, with 19 bases sitting between them. CDR1 is SGHTA, CDR2 FQGNSA, per germline. In DNA, the CDR3 is TGTGCCAGCAGCAACACCTTGTACAGGGTCGACTATGGCTACACCTTC. This translates into CASSNTLYRVDYGYTF.

The V gene is TRBV7-8, the J gene TRBJ1-2; the D is unclear. Germline V lookup: CDR1 SGHVS, CDR2 FQNEAQ. Trimming left V 6 bases short and J 2 bases short, with 16 bases between. CDR3 size: 15 residues. The chain's CDR3 is CASSSGNLGNYGYTF. The CDR3 nucleotides read TGTGCCAGCAGTTCAGGCAATCTCGGGAACTATGGCTACACCTTC.

The CDR3 bases are TGTGCCAGCAGTTTCCAGGGACAGGGGTACTACGAGCAGTACTTC. Protein sequence: CASSFQGQGYYEQYF. The V gene is TRBV27, the J gene TRBJ2-7, with TRBD1 matching over 10 bases. CDR1 is MNHEY and CDR2 is SMNVEV in the germline V gene (reference sequence). This CDR3 contains 15 residues. V lost 3 bases and J lost 3; bases outside the gene matches: 5.

This clone showed up just once. The chain has TRBV5-5 and TRBJ2-7; D unresolved. Trimming removed 1 base at V and 3 bases at J, with 11 bases between. The CDR3 is 14 amino acids. Germline-derived CDR1 and CDR2 are SGHKS and YYEKEE (reference sequence). The CDR3 nucleotides are TGTGCCAGCAGCTTGAGCCAGGTTAACTACGAGCAGTACTTC. Translation: CASSLSQVNYEQYF.

V usage is TRBV4-1 and J usage is TRBJ2-7; D not certain. The CDR3 loop spans 13 amino acids. V gave up 2 bases and J gave up 2 bases, with 7 bases separating them. Germline V gene data show CDR1 as MGHRA and CDR2 as YSYEKL. The CDR3 sequence is CASSQTETYEQYF. In DNA, the CDR3 is TGCGCCAGCAGCCAAACAGAAACCTACGAGCAGTACTTC.

The chain links TRBV6-1 to TRBJ1-2; possibly TRBD1 for D (6 bases). The CDR3 spans 16 residues. Germline values: CDR1 MNHNS, CDR2 SASEGT. V was clipped by 0 bases and J by 3 bases, with 14 bases between them. The CDR3 DNA is TGTGCCAGCAGTGAAGCTCTGGGGGCGTATGACTATGGCTACACCTTC. Protein product: CASSEALGAYDYGYTF.

The chain's CDR3 is CASSLVWGGQFEQFF. CDR3 nucleotide sequence: TGCGCCAGCAGCTTGGTGTGGGGGGGCCAGTTTGAGCAGTTCTTC. The rearrangement links TRBV5-1 to TRBJ2-1, with D perhaps TRBD2 (7 bases). Germline V lookup: CDR1 SGHRS, CDR2 YFSETQ. The CDR3 sequence is 15 residues long. V lost 0 bases to trimming and J lost 9 bases, with 16 bases between them.

This clone was observed once. The chain uses TRBV7-8 and TRBJ1-5; D gene ambiguous. The CDR3 is 12 residues long. V was trimmed by 3 bases and J by 7 bases, leaving 7 bases between them. Per germline, CDR1 SGHVS and CDR2 FQNEAQ. CDR3 nucleotides: TGTGCCAGCAGCTTCGGACTCCAGCCCCAGCATTTT. This codes for CASSFGLQPQHF.

The chain couples TRBV2 to TRBJ1-5; D is unclear. Deletions cut 3 bases from V and 5 bases from J, with 8 bases between. From germline, CDR1 is SNHLY and CDR2 FYNNEI. The CDR3 covers 13 residues. CDR3 nucleotide sequence: TGTGCCAGCAGTGAGTCACTTTATCAGCCCCAGCATTTT. This translates into CASSESLYQPQHF.

The chain combines TRBV29-1 with TRBJ1-2, with D uncertain. The V gene lost 3 bases and the J gene lost 2 bases, with 13 bases spanning the gap. Germline lookup yields CDR1 SQVTM and CDR2 ANQGSEA. CDR3 length: 14 amino acids. The CDR3 coding sequence is TGCAGCGTTGAGATCGGTCGTTCCAACTATGGCTACACCTTC. Amino acid sequence: CSVEIGRSNYGYTF.

This chain joins TRBV7-2 and TRBJ2-7, with 9 bases fitting TRBD1. CDR3 length equals 17 residues. Trimming took 5 bases from V and 2 from J; bases not matched to a gene: 13. The germline V gene has CDR1 SGHTA and CDR2 FQGNSA. CDR3 residues: CASSPQRRTGAAYEQYF. The CDR3 DNA reads TGTGCCAGCAGCCCTCAACGGAGGACAGGGGCGGCCTACGAGCAGTACTTC. The complete variable domain, with remaining parts taken from reference TRBV7-2 and TRBJ2-7, reads GAGVSQSPSNKVTEKGKDVELRCDPISGHTALYWYRQSLGQGLEFLIYFQGNSAPDKSGLPSDRFSAERTGGSVSTLTIQRTQQEDSAVYLCASSPQRRTGAAYEQYFGPGTRLTVT.

This chain links TRBV10-2 with TRBJ1-5; TRBD1 might be the D (6 bases). The CDR3 is 13 amino acids. The V end was cut by 10 bases, the J end by 4 bases, with 14 bases between. Per germline, CDR1 WSHSY and CDR2 SAAADI. The CDR3 DNA follows: TGCGCCACCCGGACAGCTCAGAATCAGCCCCAGCATTTT. Encoded protein: CATRTAQNQPQHF.